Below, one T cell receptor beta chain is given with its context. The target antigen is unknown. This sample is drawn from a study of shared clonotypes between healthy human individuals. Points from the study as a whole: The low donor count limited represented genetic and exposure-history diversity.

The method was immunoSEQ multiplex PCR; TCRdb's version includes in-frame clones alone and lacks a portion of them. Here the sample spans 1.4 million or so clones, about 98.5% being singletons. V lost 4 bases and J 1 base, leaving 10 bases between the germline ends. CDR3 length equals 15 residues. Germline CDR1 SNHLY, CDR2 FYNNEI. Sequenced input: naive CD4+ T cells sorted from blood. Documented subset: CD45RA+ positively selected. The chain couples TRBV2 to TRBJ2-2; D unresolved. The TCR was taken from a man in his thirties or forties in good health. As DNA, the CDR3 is TGTGCCAGCAGTGCTCGGGCGCGGAACACCGGGGAGCTGTTTTTT. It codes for CASSARARNTGELFF.